These T cell receptor beta chains were read from a single sample in a study of T-cell memory formation after mild COVID-19. TCRdb passed the 5' RACE reads through MiXCR, listing each CDR3 protein once. The sample lists over 130,000 distinct CDR3 sequences; 14% to 15% were seen once. Sample: PBMCs or a T cell subset sorted from them (not recorded which). The receptors originated from an adult woman who had mild COVID-19 (a few samples of this study predate the infection). Cell type and time point are not known. Each CDR3 is given with its conserved first and last residue. The order of the fields is D gene, clone size, J gene, V gene, CDR3 DNA, CDR3 protein. A D gene is named only where the DNA matches it firmly. A clone size is listed for some rows: how often the clone was seen (once, few, many), or a class if it is expanded.

D: .
size: .
J: TRBJ1-6
V: TRBV4-1
DNA: TGCGCCAGCAGCCCAACCGAGAGGGGGACCTATAATTCACCCCTCCACTTT
CDR3: CASSPTERGTYNSPLHF

D: .
size: .
J: TRBJ1-2
V: TRBV18
DNA: TGTGCCAGCTCACCACAAGGGGAAGGAGGCTATGGCTACACCTTC
CDR3: CASSPQGEGGYGYTF

D: .
size: few
J: TRBJ2-5
V: TRBV7-9
DNA: TGTGCCAGCAGCTTAGGACTCCGAATTACGGAGACCCAGTACTTC
CDR3: CASSLGLRITETQYF

D: TRBD1
size: few
J: TRBJ2-1
V: TRBV7-6
DNA: TGTGCCAGCAGCCAAGCTAGGACAGGGGGGGACAATGAGCAGTTCTTC
CDR3: CASSQARTGGDNEQFF

D: TRBD2
size: few
J: TRBJ2-5
V: TRBV6-5
DNA: TGTGCCAGCAGCCAGACTAGCGGCCCCCTAGGGGAGACCCAGTACTTC
CDR3: CASSQTSGPLGETQYF

D: .
size: many
J: TRBJ2-1
V: TRBV5-1
DNA: TGCGCCAGCAGCTTGGGCCCAGGGGTTGAGCAGTTCTTC
CDR3: CASSLGPGVEQFF

D: TRBD2
size: many
J: TRBJ2-2
V: TRBV5-4
DNA: TGTGCCAGCAGCTATAAGCGGGAGGTTGAGACCGGGGAGCTGTTTTTT
CDR3: CASSYKREVETGELFF

D: .
size: .
J: TRBJ1-1
V: TRBV29-1
DNA: TGCAGCGTTGTTGGGGGCAGTCTGGACACTGAAGCTTTCTTT
CDR3: CSVVGGSLDTEAFF

D: TRBD2
size: many
J: TRBJ2-7
V: TRBV20-1
DNA: TGCAGTGCTGAGGACCCTCGGGAGGTCGGGCACGAGCAGTACTTC
CDR3: CSAEDPREVGHEQYF

D: .
size: .
J: TRBJ2-1
V: TRBV12-3/TRBV12-4
DNA: TGTGCCAGCAGTTTAGGTCTTAGGGACTACAATGAGCAGTTCTTC
CDR3: CASSLGLRDYNEQFF

D: .
size: few
J: TRBJ2-3
V: TRBV6-5
DNA: TGTGCCAGCAGTTCCCTCCCCACAGATACGCAGTATTTT
CDR3: CASSSLPTDTQYF